A single sample is the source of the 22 T cell receptor beta chains below, sequenced in a study of TIL therapy for anti-PD-1-resistant metastatic lung cancer. The immunoSEQ assay was v3. Using immunoSEQ multiplex PCR, the repertoire was profiled, and TCRdb retains in-frame clones only, with some absent. The sample lists around 100,000 clones; just over 65% were seen once. Time point specified: pre-treatment sample, taken before nivolumab and TIL therapy. Pleural nodules or supraclavicular lymph nodes made up most of the excised metastases sampled. The sequenced sample was tumor tissue, obtained at baseline. The source of these receptors is a person aged 25 to 85 with non-small cell lung cancer.

On this clone: A read error may account for a junction end that differs from germline. The rearrangement joins TRBV28 to TRBJ2-1; 10 bases agree with TRBD1. CDR1 is MDHEN, CDR2 SYDVKM, per germline. There are 12 residues in the CDR3. This CDR3 is CASSDRGQERFF. The CDR3 DNA follows: TGTGCCAGCAGTGACAGGGGGCAGGAGCGGTTCTTC.

This clone came up a few times. This chain uses TRBV4-2 with TRBJ1-2; D call uncertain. There are 15 residues in the CDR3. V was shortened by 4 bases and J by 0 bases, with 12 bases between the two germline ends. Looked up from germline, CDR1 is LGHNA and CDR2 is YNFKEQ. CDR3 amino acids: CASSPGVETNYGYTF. In DNA form, the CDR3 reads TGTGCCAGCAGCCCCGGTGTCGAGACTAACTATGGCTACACCTTC.

The CDR3 DNA is TGTGCCAGCAGCGTAGGTACAGGGGGCTCACCCCTCCACTTT. Its translation is CASSVGTGGSPLHF. The gene calls are TRBV9 and TRBJ1-6; 9 positions match TRBD1. The germline V gene has CDR1 SGDLS and CDR2 YYNGEE. This CDR3 region has 14 residues. V shed 0 bases, J shed 10 bases, and the junction held 2 bases outside the gene matches.

The gene calls are TRBV7-6 and TRBJ2-7, with D tentatively TRBD2 (5 bases). CDR1 is SGHVS and CDR2 is FNYEAQ in the germline V gene. V was trimmed by 8 bases and J by 0 bases, leaving 11 bases between them. The CDR3 sequence is 13 residues long. The chain's CDR3 is CASGRANSYEQYF. The CDR3 DNA reads TGTGCCAGCGGGCGGGCCAACTCCTACGAGCAGTACTTC. Full variable domain (rest looked up from reference TRBV7-6 and TRBJ2-7): GAGVSQSPRYKVTKRGQDVALRCDPISGHVSLYWYRQALGQGPEFLTYFNYEAQQDKSGLPNDRFSAERPEGSISTLTIQRTEQRDSAMYRCASGRANSYEQYFGPGTRLTVT.

The chain carries TRBV27 and TRBJ1-4, with 7 bases identical to TRBD1. J gave up 6 bases and V 6 bases, and 10 bases lay outside the gene matches. Germline loops: CDR1 MNHEY, CDR2 SMNVEV (reference sequence). This CDR3 comprises 15 residues. The DNA of the CDR3 is TGTGCCAGCAGATCGGCCCAGGGGGGGCATGAAAAACTGTTTTTT. Protein: CASRSAQGGHEKLFF.

The V gene is TRBV4-3, the J gene TRBJ1-3, with D perhaps TRBD1 (5 bases). The CDR3 has 16 amino acids. Germline lookup yields CDR1 LGHNA and CDR2 YSLEER. The V end lost 8 bases, the J end lost 0 bases, and 17 bases lay between the germline ends. As DNA, the CDR3 is TGCGCCAGCTCGGATCACGGGGCCCACTCTGGAAACACCATATATTTT. Translating it yields CASSDHGAHSGNTIYF.

This clone turned up a few times. The CDR3 protein is CASSQFGAYEQYF. The CDR3 DNA sequence: TGTGCCAGCAGCCAATTCGGGGCCTACGAGCAGTACTTC. J is TRBJ2-7 and V is TRBV3-1 (or the pseudogene TRBV3-2), with D possibly matching TRBD2 (5 bases). Germline V lookup: CDR1 LGHDT, CDR2 YNNKEL (reference sequence). The V and J ends lost 2 bases and 2 bases respectively, with 7 bases between them. The CDR3 is made up of 13 amino acids.

This clone occurred a few times. Other DNA sequences in this sample translate to the same CDR3. The chain combines TRBV19 with TRBJ2-7; 7 nucleotides align to TRBD1. The CDR3 consists of 16 residues. From germline, CDR1 is LNHDA and CDR2 SQIVND (reference sequence). With 6 bases clipped from V and 0 bases from J, the junction kept 11 bases outside the gene matches. The CDR3 sequence is CASSSGTAISSYEQYF. The CDR3 DNA sequence: TGTGCCAGTAGCTCCGGGACAGCAATTAGCTCCTACGAGCAGTACTTC.

V and J are TRBV5-1 and TRBJ2-3, with D perhaps TRBD2 (5 bases). CDR1 and CDR2 from the germline V gene are SGHRS and YFSETQ. V lost 2 bases, J lost 3 bases, and 25 bases lay in between. This CDR3 contains 19 residues. The CDR3 reads CASSFPSREGSAGTDTQYF. DNA for the CDR3: TGCGCCAGCAGCTTCCCCTCTCGGGAAGGAAGCGCCGGGACAGATACGCAGTATTTT.

This clone was counted a few times. The chain is built from TRBV7-8 and TRBJ1-2; no clear D gene. CDR3 length: 15 amino acids. V was trimmed by 1 base and J by 0 bases, leaving 9 bases between them. Germline values: CDR1 SGHVS, CDR2 FQNEAQ. The DNA for the CDR3 is TGTGCCAGCAGCTTAGGCGCACTCACTAACTATGGCTACACCTTC. Protein: CASSLGALTNYGYTF.

The chain has TRBV7-6 and TRBJ2-7; D ambiguous. The CDR3 length is 14 residues. V was pared by 4 bases and J by 7 bases, with 17 bases between. Germline CDR1 is SGHVS and CDR2 is FNYEAQ. The CDR3 coding sequence is TGTGCCAGCAGCTCCCCTGGTTTTTCGCGGGAGCAGTACTTC. It specifies CASSSPGFSREQYF.

The count of this clone is one. The rearrangement joins TRBV2 to TRBJ2-7; 7 nucleotides match TRBD1. V shed 8 bases, J shed 9 bases, and the junction held 7 bases outside the gene matches. Germline assignment: CDR1 SNHLY and CDR2 FYNNEI. The CDR3 covers 11 residues. The CDR3 sequence: CASRTGGGQYF. DNA for the CDR3: TGTGCCAGCCGGACAGGAGGCGGGCAGTACTTC.

This clone was found once. The chain has TRBV3-1 (or the pseudogene TRBV3-2) and TRBJ1-4; the D is unclear. V lost 2 bases to trimming and J lost 0 bases, with 10 bases between them. The CDR3 contains 16 residues. Germline values: CDR1 LGHDT, CDR2 YNNKEL (reference sequence). The CDR3 loop reads CASSQSGSPTNEKLFF. CDR3 DNA sequence: TGTGCCAGCAGCCAATCTGGGAGTCCAACTAATGAAAAACTGTTTTTT.

This clone is medium-sized (0.01 to 0.1%) within its sample. The CDR3 coding sequence is TGTGCCAGCATCCGCCTAAGGGGGAACACAGATACGCAGTATTTT. The encoded protein is CASIRLRGNTDTQYF. The chain combines TRBV21-1 with TRBJ2-3; TRBD1, as called in the table, went unchecked against the DNA. TRBV21-1 is described as a pseudogene. This CDR3 spans 15 amino acids.

The chain recombines TRBV11-2 with TRBJ1-5, with D perhaps TRBD1 (5 bases). Germline V gene lookup returns CDR1 SGHAT and CDR2 FQNNGV. V lost 6 bases to trimming and J lost 7 bases, with 13 bases between them. The length of the CDR3 is 13 residues. CDR3 sequence reads: CASSTIWGQPQHF. CDR3 DNA sequence: TGTGCCAGCAGTACTATATGGGGGCAGCCCCAGCATTTT.

The genes are TRBV14 and TRBJ2-7; D is unresolved. In germline, CDR1 is SGHDN, CDR2 FVKESK. With 2 bases removed from V and 3 bases from J, the gap between germline ends came to 17 bases. The CDR3 has 16 amino acids. The CDR3 DNA reads TGTGCCAGCAGCCAACAAACCGGCAAAAGGCGCTACGAGCAGTACTTC. It encodes CASSQQTGKRRYEQYF.

CDR3 sequence reads: CASSDHRMDPTDTQYF. In DNA, the CDR3 is TGCGCCAGCAGTGACCACCGAATGGACCCGACAGATACGCAGTATTTT. This rearrangement joins TRBV10-1 to TRBJ2-3; D gene unclear. In germline, CDR1 is WNHNN, CDR2 SYGVQD (reference sequence). Trimming shortened V by 3 bases and J by 3 bases, and 16 bases separated the two germline ends. The CDR3 covers 16 residues.

This clone was observed a single time. This chain connects TRBV28 to TRBJ1-2; D is possibly TRBD1 (5 bases). This CDR3 region has 13 residues. Germline V lookup: CDR1 MDHEN, CDR2 SYDVKM. Trimming cost V 2 bases and J 8 bases, with 12 bases left between them. The chain's CDR3 is CASSLLGVRGYTF. The CDR3 DNA reads TGTGCCAGCAGTTTACTAGGGGTTCGCGGCTACACCTTC.

For the CDR3, the DNA is TGTGCCAGCAGCGTAGCGCTGGACGGCACCTACGAGCAGTACTTC. Protein sequence: CASSVALDGTYEQYF. This chain uses TRBV9 with TRBJ2-7; D gene ambiguous. The CDR3 is 15 residues long. Germline lookup yields CDR1 SGDLS and CDR2 YYNGEE. The germline V and J ends were trimmed by 0 bases and 2 bases, with 12 bases remaining between them. Complete variable domain (other parts from reference TRBV9 and TRBJ2-7): DSGVTQTPKHLITATGQRVTLRCSPRSGDLSVYWYQQSLDQGLQFLIQYYNGEERAKGNILERFSAQQFPDLHSELNLSSLELGDSALYFCASSVALDGTYEQYFGPGTRLTVT.

This clone occurred a few times. V usage is TRBV27 and J usage is TRBJ1-2, with TRBD1 as a possible D gene (5 bases). The CDR3 sequence is 13 residues long. Germline values: CDR1 MNHEY, CDR2 SMNVEV (reference sequence). V was clipped by 6 bases and J by 2 bases, with 10 bases between them. DNA of the CDR3: TGTGCCAGCAGATCCCGGGACAACTATGGCTACACCTTC. Amino acids: CASRSRDNYGYTF.

The CDR3 sequence: CASSPQGSSTEAFF. CDR3 sequence (DNA): TGTGCCAGCAGCCCGCAGGGATCCAGCACTGAAGCTTTCTTT. The chain recombines TRBV7-3 with TRBJ1-1; maybe TRBD1 (5 bases). V was clipped by 5 bases and J by 4 bases, with 14 bases between them. The CDR3 length is 14 residues. Germline CDR1 and CDR2: SGHTA and FQGTGA.

This clone has a handful of counts. The chain uses TRBV7-9 and TRBJ2-5; D gene ambiguous. CDR3 length equals 13 residues. Between the trimmed V and J ends, which lost 5 bases and 5 bases, there was a span of 12 bases. Germline CDR1 and CDR2: SEHNR and FQNEAQ (reference sequence). The CDR3 DNA reads TGTGCCAGCAGCCTACGGGTGGGGGAGACCCAGTACTTC. Its translation is CASSLRVGETQYF.